Listed below are T cell receptor beta chains from one sample, sequenced in a study of regulatory T cells in long-lasting Graves disease. TCRdb analysed the multiplex PCR reads with MiXCR anew, one entry per CDR3 protein. The table lists a few hundred thousand distinct CDR3 sequences, about 14% of them singletons. These sequences were also reported in another study, on T cells in Graves' hyperthyroidism and ophthalmopathy.

Sequencing was performed on peripheral blood mononuclear cells (PBMCs), taken at new diagnosis, from a patient treated with antithyroid drugs. Receptors originate from a man younger than 40 with Graves disease. The CDR3 runs from the conserved cysteine through the conserved F or W. A D gene is named only where the DNA matches it firmly. The listing skips clone size in some rows; elsewhere it reads once, few, many or a size class.

-	TRBJ2-3	TRBV13	few	CASSLGQIQASTDTQYF	TGTGCCAGCAGCTTAGGACAGATTCAAGCTAGCACAGATACGCAGTATTTT
-	TRBJ2-5	TRBV7-8	many	CASFRLQETQYF	TGTGCCAGCTTCCGCCTCCAAGAGACCCAGTACTTC
TRBD2	TRBJ2-5	TRBV20-1	few	CSARIAGGVETQYF	TGCAGTGCTAGAATAGCGGGAGGTGTCGAGACCCAGTACTTC
TRBD1	TRBJ1-1	TRBV10-3	many	CAIGDRAGQAFF	TGTGCCATCGGGGACAGGGCGGGTCAAGCTTTCTTT
-	TRBJ1-4	TRBV19	once	CASSVFGAAEKLFF	TGTGCCAGTAGTGTCTTTGGGGCAGCTGAAAAACTGTTTTTT
TRBD2	TRBJ2-7	TRBV4-1	few	CASSQPLAEPYEQYF	TGCGCCAGCAGCCAACCACTAGCGGAGCCCTACGAGCAGTACTTC
-	TRBJ2-3	TRBV14	-	CASSQDLDGAGDTQYF	TGTGCCAGCAGCCAAGATCTGGACGGGGCAGGGGATACGCAGTATTTT
TRBD2	TRBJ2-7	TRBV25-1	-	CASSESEAGGYEQYF	TGTGCCAGCAGTGAATCCGAAGCGGGAGGGTACGAGCAGTACTTC
-	TRBJ2-2	TRBV20-1	-	CSARDPGGELFF	TGCAGTGCTAGAGATCCCGGCGGGGAGCTGTTTTTT
TRBD1	TRBJ2-2	TRBV24-1	many	CATLGQGNTGELFF	TGTGCCACCCTAGGACAGGGGAACACCGGGGAGCTGTTTTTT
-	TRBJ2-7	TRBV30	many	CAWGQPSYEQYF	TGTGCCTGGGGACAGCCTTCCTACGAGCAGTACTTC
TRBD1	TRBJ1-1	TRBV4-2	few	CASSQEEGARGFAEAFF	TGTGCCAGCAGCCAAGAGGAGGGGGCGCGGGGTTTCGCTGAAGCTTTCTTT
-	TRBJ2-7	TRBV9	many	CASSPVGRTYEQYF	TGTGCCAGCAGCCCTGTGGGCAGAACCTACGAGCAGTACTTC
-	TRBJ2-7	TRBV15	many	CATRAAGPISYEQYF	TGTGCCACCAGAGCCGCGGGTCCCATCTCCTACGAGCAGTACTTC
-	TRBJ2-1	TRBV12-5	many	CASAPPGGSSYNEQFF	TGTGCTAGTGCCCCCCCAGGGGGGAGCTCCTACAATGAGCAGTTCTTC
-	TRBJ2-1	TRBV10-3	many	CASTRGGGNEQFF	TGTGCCAGCACCAGGGGGGGGGGGAATGAGCAGTTCTTC
-	TRBJ2-7	TRBV5-1	many	CASSLTNRVGYEQYF	TGCGCCAGCAGCCTAACTAACAGGGTTGGCTACGAGCAGTACTTC
-	TRBJ1-5	TRBV6-1	many	CASSEGRGMGQPQHF	TGTGCCAGCAGTGAAGGCAGGGGAATGGGTCAGCCCCAGCATTTT
TRBD1	TRBJ2-5	TRBV5-1	many	CASSQGAKVEETQYF	TGCGCCAGCAGTCAGGGGGCTAAGGTTGAAGAGACCCAGTACTTC
-	TRBJ2-7	TRBV27	-	CASSPSGAISSYEQYF	TGTGCCAGCAGCCCCTCGGGGGCCATTAGCTCCTACGAGCAGTACTTC
TRBD2	TRBJ2-5	TRBV30	many	CARRTSGQETQYF	TGTGCCCGCCGGACTAGCGGTCAAGAGACCCAGTACTTC
TRBD1	TRBJ2-6	TRBV29-1	many	CSVAGTGLSGANVLTF	TGCAGCGTGGCCGGGACAGGCCTCTCTGGGGCCAACGTCCTGACTTTC
TRBD1	TRBJ2-5	TRBV3-1	few	CASSQRETGRETQYF	TGTGCCAGCAGCCAAAGGGAGACAGGGCGAGAGACCCAGTACTTC
-	TRBJ2-2	TRBV29-1	-	CSVGAGINTGELFF	TGCAGCGTTGGAGCTGGGATAAACACCGGGGAGCTGTTTTTT
-	TRBJ2-3	TRBV12-3/TRBV12-4	many	CASRYQASSTDTQYF	TGTGCCAGCAGATATCAGGCGTCTAGCACAGATACGCAGTATTTT
-	TRBJ1-1	TRBV12-5	many	CASGLKPNTEAFF	TGTGCTAGTGGGCTCAAGCCAAACACTGAAGCTTTCTTT
-	TRBJ1-1	TRBV5-6	-	CASSLDPAANTEAFF	TGTGCCAGCAGCTTGGATCCCGCAGCTAACACTGAAGCTTTCTTT
-	TRBJ2-5	TRBV2	many	CATRGGGETQYF	TGTGCCACCCGAGGGGGGGGAGAGACCCAGTACTTC
-	TRBJ1-2	TRBV10-3	-	CAIMGGHNYGYTF	TGTGCCATCATGGGTGGACACAATTATGGCTACACCTTC
TRBD2	TRBJ2-3	TRBV19	-	CASSITSGRATDTQYF	TGTGCCAGTAGTATCACTAGCGGGAGGGCCACAGATACGCAGTATTTT
TRBD1	TRBJ2-5	TRBV7-8	many	CASSVKRGLSETQYF	TGTGCCAGCAGCGTTAAAAGGGGGCTGAGCGAGACCCAGTACTTC
-	TRBJ2-1	TRBV7-3	-	CASSVGRTYYNEQFF	TGTGCCAGCAGCGTGGGCCGTACTTACTACAATGAGCAGTTCTTC
TRBD1	TRBJ1-5	TRBV27	few	CASRSGTASYSNQPQHF	TGTGCCAGCAGATCCGGGACAGCCTCGTATAGCAATCAGCCCCAGCATTTT
TRBD2	TRBJ2-3	TRBV12-3/TRBV12-4	many	CASSSTSDSTDTQYF	TGTGCCAGCAGTTCAACTAGCGACAGCACAGATACGCAGTATTTT
-	TRBJ2-5	TRBV5-1	many	CASSFPSQARGELETQYF	TGCGCCAGCAGCTTTCCTTCGCAGGCTCGGGGAGAGTTAGAGACCCAGTACTTC
TRBD2	TRBJ2-5	TRBV7-9	few	CASSSVAGGPEETQYF	TGTGCCAGCAGCTCGGTAGCGGGAGGGCCGGAAGAGACCCAGTACTTC
-	TRBJ2-2	TRBV5-1	few	CASNLFPGELFF	TGCGCCAGCAACCTCTTCCCCGGGGAGCTGTTTTTT
TRBD1	TRBJ1-6	TRBV6-1	-	CASSTGTGSSYNSPLHF	TGTGCCAGCAGTACCGGGACAGGGAGCTCCTATAATTCACCCCTCCACTTT
TRBD2	TRBJ2-3	TRBV9	few	CARRTQLAANTDTQYF	TGTGCCAGGAGGACCCAACTAGCGGCAAACACAGATACGCAGTATTTT
-	TRBJ2-7	TRBV6-9	few	CASSYLDGGAQYF	TGTGCCAGCAGTTACTTGGACGGTGGGGCGCAGTACTTC
TRBD2	TRBJ2-1	TRBV18	many	CASSPSGGAYNEQFF	TGTGCCAGCTCACCATCGGGAGGTGCCTACAATGAGCAGTTCTTC
TRBD2	TRBJ2-2	TRBV27	-	CASKAGGSSGELFF	TGTGCCAGCAAAGCGGGAGGAAGTTCCGGGGAGCTGTTTTTT
TRBD1	TRBJ2-1	TRBV20-1	few	CSAAEARGYNEQFF	TGCAGTGCTGCTGAGGCCAGGGGGTACAATGAGCAGTTCTTC
-	TRBJ2-4	TRBV2	-	CASNSRNIQYF	TGTGCCAGCAACAGCAGAAACATTCAGTACTTC
-	TRBJ2-1	TRBV24-1	many	CATSDLLWEQFF	TGTGCCACCAGTGATTTGCTCTGGGAGCAGTTCTTC
-	TRBJ1-3	TRBV5-1	-	CASSLTVGSGNTIYF	TGCGCCAGCAGTTTGACGGTGGGCTCTGGAAACACCATATATTTT
-	TRBJ2-3	TRBV12-3/TRBV12-4	many	CASSLVAFTQYF	TGTGCCAGCAGTTTAGTTGCCTTTACGCAGTATTTT
-	TRBJ2-1	TRBV27	many	CASSLSPGDRVSPYNEQFF	TGTGCCAGCAGTTTATCGCCGGGAGATCGGGTATCGCCGTACAATGAGCAGTTCTTC
TRBD1	TRBJ2-7	TRBV5-6	many	CASSLGSTGAYEQYF	TGTGCCAGCAGCTTAGGGTCGACAGGGGCCTACGAGCAGTACTTC
-	TRBJ2-1	TRBV20-1	-	CSAGGNSYNEQFF	TGCAGTGCTGGTGGGAACTCCTACAATGAGCAGTTCTTC
TRBD1	TRBJ1-3	TRBV6-4	-	CASSRDRDGNTIYF	TGTGCCAGCAGTCGGGACAGGGATGGAAACACCATATATTTT
TRBD2	TRBJ2-1	TRBV29-1	-	CSVEDLAAGAYEQFF	TGCAGCGTTGAAGATCTCGCAGCGGGAGCTTATGAGCAGTTCTTC
-	TRBJ2-1	TRBV7-3	many	CASSLFRGGGNEQFF	TGTGCCAGCAGCTTATTTAGGGGGGGAGGGAATGAGCAGTTCTTC
-	TRBJ1-5	TRBV20-1	few	CSAIESNQPQHF	TGCAGTGCCATAGAAAGCAATCAGCCCCAGCATTTT
-	TRBJ2-3	TRBV12-3/TRBV12-4	many	CASSWISSTDTQYF	TGTGCCAGCAGTTGGATTTCTAGCACAGATACGCAGTATTTT
-	TRBJ1-1	TRBV27	many	CASSGTGSTEAFF	TGTGCCAGCAGTGGTACAGGGAGCACTGAAGCTTTCTTT
TRBD2	TRBJ2-1	TRBV11-2	many	CASTLGGRRDEQFF	TGTGCCAGCACCCTTGGCGGGAGAAGGGATGAGCAGTTCTTC
TRBD2	TRBJ2-1	TRBV2	-	CASIRTSRSRAYNEQFF	TGTGCCAGCATCCGGACTAGCAGGAGTAGGGCCTACAATGAGCAGTTCTTC
-	TRBJ2-3	TRBV28	many	CASSSGAGGADTQYF	TGTGCCAGCAGTTCGGGAGCGGGTGGGGCAGATACGCAGTATTTT